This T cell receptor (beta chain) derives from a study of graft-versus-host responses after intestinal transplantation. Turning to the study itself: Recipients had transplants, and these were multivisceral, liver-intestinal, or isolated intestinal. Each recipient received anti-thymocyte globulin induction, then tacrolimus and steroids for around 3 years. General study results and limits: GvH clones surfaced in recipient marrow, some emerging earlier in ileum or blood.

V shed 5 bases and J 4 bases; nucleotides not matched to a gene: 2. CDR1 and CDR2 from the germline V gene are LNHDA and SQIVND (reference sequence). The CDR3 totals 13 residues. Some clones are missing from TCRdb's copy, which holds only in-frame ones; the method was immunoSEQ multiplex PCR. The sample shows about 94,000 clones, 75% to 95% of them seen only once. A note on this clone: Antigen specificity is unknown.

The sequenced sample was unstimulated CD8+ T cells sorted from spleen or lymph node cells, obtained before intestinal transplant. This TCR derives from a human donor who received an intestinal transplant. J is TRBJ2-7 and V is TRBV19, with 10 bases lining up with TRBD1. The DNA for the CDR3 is TGTGCCAGTAGTGTGGGACAGGGGTACGAGCAGTACTTC. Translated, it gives CASSVGQGYEQYF.